This entry describes one TCR beta chain. Its specificity is unknown. These data originate in a study of monozygotic twins with inflammatory bowel disease. From germline, CDR1 is LGHDT and CDR2 YNNKEL (reference sequence). The CDR3 totals 13 residues. Study-wide results and caveats: Varied immunosuppressive treatments among patients may have increased repertoire variability.

Reanalyzing the 5' RACE reads, TCRdb keeps one entry per CDR3 protein, without DNA. This sample's table reports over 150,000 distinct CDR3 sequences. The sample consisted of blood. This TCR derives from a human donor with ulcerative colitis or Crohn's disease, or a healthy co-twin of an affected twin (not recorded which). The chain combines TRBV3-1 with TRBJ2-1; TCRdb's D call of TRBD2 is untestable without DNA. This CDR3 is CASSPGLYNEQFF.